This T cell receptor beta chain came from a study of a mutant IDH1 vaccine in newly diagnosed glioma. Whole-study context: At weeks 1, 3, 5, 7, 11, 15, 19 and 23, patients received a vaccination, eight in all.

Described time point: week 5, during vaccination. In every dose of vaccine, 300 ug of mutant IDH1 20-mer peptide was given alongside topical imiquimod. This clone has a single count. Its cognate antigen is unknown. Generated by immunoSEQ multiplex PCR, the TCRdb table keeps only in-frame clones and is missing some. The sample gives around 56,000 clones, about 81% of which show up once; about 3.2% is in the top ten. Overall study results and limits: Among top peripheral T cell clonotypes, changes seemed unrelated to pseudoprogression.

The J segment lost 4 bases and the V segment lost 0 bases, leaving 6 bases of the junction unmatched. The germline V gene encodes CDR1 GTSNPN and CDR2 SVGIG (reference sequence). This CDR3 has 14 amino acids. This clonotype was obtained from a man aged 30 to 45 with glioma. The chain links TRBV30 to TRBJ2-7, with TRBD2 matching over 7 bases. The sample consisted of PBMCs, taken from a glioma patient whose treatment included an IDH1 peptide vaccine. The DNA for the CDR3 is TGTGCCTGGAGTGTTGGGTGGGGGGGTTACGAGCAGTACTTC. Residues: CAWSVGWGGYEQYF. Using reference TRBV30 and TRBJ2-7 for the parts outside the CDR3, the full variable domain is SQTIHQWPATLVQPVGSPLSLECTVEGTSNPNLYWYRQAAGRGLQLLFYSVGIGQISSEVPQNLSASRPQDRQFILSSKKLLLSDSGFYLCAWSVGWGGYEQYFGPGTRLTVT.